The entry below gives a single T cell receptor beta chain sequence along with its context. Its recognized antigen is unknown. It has no much larger one-base neighbor in the sample; base qualities were not kept. V and J are truncated by 0 bases and 1 base respectively, leaving an intervening sequence of 16 bases. From a lookup of the germline V gene, CDR1 and CDR2 are MGHRA and YSYEKL. There are 17 amino acids in the CDR3, from cysteine to phenylalanine inclusive. The only DNA kept is the CDR3, 51 bases in frame from the first base. The sample belongs to a study of OX40 agonist ivuxolimab in advanced cancers. Context from the whole study: The costimulatory receptor OX40 (CD134) was targeted by ivuxolimab, a fully human IgG2 agonistic monoclonal antibody. Intravenous ivuxolimab was administered to patients every 2 weeks at six dose levels: 0.01, 0.1, 0.3, 1.5, 3 and 10 mg/kg. Among the roughly 52 dose-escalation patients, around 20 had hepatocellular carcinoma, some 15 melanoma, 9 renal cell carcinoma and 9 head and neck cancer. In the dose-escalation cohort, approximately 80% of patients were male, and the mean age was roughly 60 years with a range of 23 to 79. Prior anti-PD-1, anti-PD-L1 or anti-CTLA-4 therapy was permitted, and 40% of dose-escalation patients had received checkpoint inhibitors. Partial responses occurred in three dose-escalation patients, of whom one had hepatocellular carcinoma and two had cutaneous melanoma. The purpose of peripheral TCRbeta sequencing was to test whether ivuxolimab changed TCR sequence diversity and led to clonal T-cell expansion. The paper reports the monotherapy dose-escalation portion (N of about 56 patients) of the phase I ivuxolimab trial.

The paper's findings and limits, for the study overall: Low levels of normalized T-cell clonal expansion were also seen in some patients who did not respond. In the 0.1-3.0 mg/kg groups, partial responders were among the patients with the lowest normalized peripheral clonal expansion, particularly in CD8+ T cells. Which antigens the clonally expanded peripheral T cells were specific for was not determined. At doses of 0.1 to 3.0 mg/kg, clonal expansion of both CD4+ and CD8+ T cells in blood was seen between baseline and week 6. After ivuxolimab, more expanded clones were found on average in CD8+ T cells than in CD4+ T cells.

For sequencing of the TCRbeta CDR3 region, genomic DNA was extracted from the sorted cells. TCRbeta CDR3 regions were sequenced using the immunoSEQ Assay. TCRdb retrieved this table from immuneACCESS and kept in-frame rearrangements only. Not all clones are present; in checked studies, unresolved V genes account for under half, and no reason is known for the remainder. The sample yields over 65,000 clones; 70% to 90% were counted once. Roughly 0.29% of the sample is in the top ten clones. The trial excluded patients who had a history of autoimmune disease or were on systemic immunosuppression. In every dose cohort, peripheral blood was drawn for TCR sequencing at baseline, cycle 4 day 1, and cycle 7 day 1. Samples came from an open-label, multicenter, first-in-human phase I dose-escalation trial of ivuxolimab. The trial enrolled adults with locally advanced or metastatic head and neck squamous cell, hepatocellular, melanoma or renal cell carcinoma. Before TCR sequencing, CD4+ and CD8+ T cells were separately sorted from peripheral blood.

Recombination joined TRBV4-1 with TRBJ2-7; the D gene may be TRBD1 or TRBD2, since each aligns over 6 bases. This receptor was taken from an adult with an advanced solid tumor such as melanoma, head and neck, liver or kidney cancer. Sequencing was performed on CD4+ or CD8+ T cells sorted from blood, taken in a trial of the OX40 agonist ivuxolimab. The DNA reads as follows: TGCGCCAGCAGCCAAGATGGGGGGCGTCGGGCGTCCTACGAGCAGTACTTC. This sequence encodes CASSQDGGRRASYEQYF.